This T cell receptor beta chain was recorded in a study of control samples from healthy donors and cancer patients. The data were produced by immunoSEQ multiplex PCR, yet TCRdb's version contains in-frame clones alone and is incomplete. This table has around 150,000 clones, about 87% appearing once. CDR1 and CDR2 (germline): MDHEN, SYDVKM. Trimming took 6 bases from V and 4 from J, leaving 17 bases between them. The CDR3 loop spans 15 amino acids. The sample taken for sequencing was blood. This chain joins TRBV28 and TRBJ2-3; D may correspond to TRBD1 or TRBD2 (5 bases each). This TCR was recovered from a man aged 30 to 39 in good health. The CDR3 nucleotides are TGTGCCAGCAGGACTGGGGGATCATGGCCAGATACGCAGTATTTT. Translating gives CASRTGGSWPDTQYF.